This T cell receptor (beta chain) was found in a study of OX40 agonist ivuxolimab in advanced cancers. Study at large: Six ivuxolimab dose levels, 0.01 to 10 mg/kg, were given intravenously every 2 weeks. The eligibility criteria allowed prior anti-PD-1, anti-PD-L1 or anti-CTLA-4 therapy, and around 40% had some. Study conclusions and caveats: Some patients who did not respond also had low normalized T-cell clonal expansion.

Generated by immunoSEQ multiplex PCR, the TCRdb table keeps only in-frame clones and is missing some. The sample contains tens of thousands of clones, about four fifths of which appear only once. The CDR3 runs to 13 residues. J lost 15 bases, V lost 5 bases, and 9 bases had no gene match. The germline CDR1 and CDR2 sequences are SEHNR and FQNEAQ (reference sequence). Of note for this clone: Its antigen is unidentified.

The receptor was isolated from an adult with an advanced solid tumor such as melanoma, head and neck, liver or kidney cancer. The sample here was CD4+ or CD8+ T cells sorted from blood, taken in a trial of the OX40 agonist ivuxolimab. The chain links TRBV7-9 to TRBJ1-6, with TRBD1 matching over 8 bases. This chain's CDR3 is CASSTRDRPNLHF. CDR3 bases: TGTGCCAGCAGCACCCGGGACAGGCCTAACCTCCACTTT.